A selection of T cell receptor beta chains follows, all from one sample in a study of blood T cells in healthy people across ages. One entry per CDR3 protein results from TCRdb running MiXCR on the 5' RACE reads. The top ten hold 15% to 25% of the sample, which has approximately 850,000 distinct CDR3 sequences, more than 40% seen once. What was sequenced was blood. The source is a man between 60 and 70 years old in good health. Both conserved end residues are part of each CDR3. The D gene is left open where the match is weak. Not all rows give a size; the values are once, few, many and, for expanded clones, a class.

d_call: -; v_call: TRBV5-1; clone_size: few; j_call: TRBJ2-5; cdr3_nt: TGCGCCAGCAGCTCACAGGGAGCTGGAGAGACCCAGTACTTC; cdr3_aa: CASSSQGAGETQYF
d_call: TRBD2; v_call: TRBV3-1; clone_size: -; j_call: TRBJ2-4; cdr3_nt: TGTGCCAGCAGCCAAGGACTAGCGGGGGGACTAGTTGTCAAAAACATTCAGTACTTC; cdr3_aa: CASSQGLAGGLVVKNIQYF
d_call: -; v_call: TRBV7-9; clone_size: -; j_call: TRBJ1-4; cdr3_nt: TGTGCCAGCAGCACACGGGGGTCTAATGAAAAACTGTTTTTT; cdr3_aa: CASSTRGSNEKLFF
d_call: TRBD2; v_call: TRBV25-1; clone_size: -; j_call: TRBJ2-3; cdr3_nt: TGTGCCAGCAGTGACGGGACTAGTTGGAATACGCAGTATTTT; cdr3_aa: CASSDGTSWNTQYF
d_call: TRBD1; v_call: TRBV30; clone_size: -; j_call: TRBJ2-1; cdr3_nt: TGTGCCTGGAGTGTACAAGGGACAGGCAATGAGCAGTTCTTC; cdr3_aa: CAWSVQGTGNEQFF
d_call: TRBD2; v_call: TRBV7-2; clone_size: -; j_call: TRBJ2-1; cdr3_nt: TGTGCCAGCAGCCCCCCCGGTAGCGGGGAGCAGTTCTTC; cdr3_aa: CASSPPGSGEQFF
d_call: -; v_call: TRBV20-1; clone_size: few; j_call: TRBJ1-4; cdr3_nt: TGCAGTGCTAGAGATAACAGGGTGGGGGAAAAACTGTTTTTT; cdr3_aa: CSARDNRVGEKLFF
d_call: -; v_call: TRBV4-3; clone_size: few; j_call: TRBJ2-3; cdr3_nt: TGCGCCAGCAGCCAACAAACTTCTGGCACAGATACGCAGTATTTT; cdr3_aa: CASSQQTSGTDTQYF
d_call: TRBD1; v_call: TRBV28; clone_size: few; j_call: TRBJ2-1; cdr3_nt: TGTGCCAGCAGTTTGGGGACAGGGAGGATGGGTTCCTACAATGAGCAGTTCTTC; cdr3_aa: CASSLGTGRMGSYNEQFF
d_call: TRBD1; v_call: TRBV5-5; clone_size: -; j_call: TRBJ2-7; cdr3_nt: TGTGCCAGCAGCTCAACGTTCACAGGACAGGGCTACGAGCAGTACTTC; cdr3_aa: CASSSTFTGQGYEQYF
d_call: TRBD2; v_call: TRBV4-3; clone_size: -; j_call: TRBJ2-1; cdr3_nt: TGCGCCAGCAGCCAAGATGAAGGAGCGGGGGTCGATGAGCAGTTCTTC; cdr3_aa: CASSQDEGAGVDEQFF
d_call: TRBD1; v_call: TRBV27; clone_size: many; j_call: TRBJ2-7; cdr3_nt: TGTGCCAGCAGTGAACAGGGGGCCTACGAGCAGTACTTC; cdr3_aa: CASSEQGAYEQYF
d_call: -; v_call: TRBV5-1; clone_size: -; j_call: TRBJ1-1; cdr3_nt: TGCGCCAGCAGCATGGATCGGGGGTTGGAGAACACTGAAGCTTTCTTT; cdr3_aa: CASSMDRGLENTEAFF
d_call: TRBD2; v_call: TRBV4-3; clone_size: -; j_call: TRBJ2-3; cdr3_nt: TGCGCCAGCAGCCAAGGTGTAGCGGGGGCTTCTGAAAGCACAGATACGCAGTATTTT; cdr3_aa: CASSQGVAGASESTDTQYF
d_call: TRBD1; v_call: TRBV7-2; clone_size: -; j_call: TRBJ1-5; cdr3_nt: TGTGCCAGCAGCATTTCGGGACAGGGTCGTGAGCCCCAGCATTTT; cdr3_aa: CASSISGQGREPQHF
d_call: -; v_call: TRBV7-7; clone_size: -; j_call: TRBJ2-5; cdr3_nt: TGTGCCAGCAGCTTAGTGGGCAATATCGGAGAGACCCAGTACTTC; cdr3_aa: CASSLVGNIGETQYF
d_call: TRBD2; v_call: TRBV7-2; clone_size: -; j_call: TRBJ2-3; cdr3_nt: TGTGCCAGCAGCCCCTGGGCGGGGGGGGGCACAGATACGCAGTATTTT; cdr3_aa: CASSPWAGGGTDTQYF
d_call: -; v_call: TRBV4-3; clone_size: few; j_call: TRBJ2-4; cdr3_nt: TGCGCCAGCAGCCAAGAGGGGGGTGCTCAAAACATTCAGTACTTC; cdr3_aa: CASSQEGGAQNIQYF
d_call: -; v_call: TRBV7-2; clone_size: -; j_call: TRBJ1-2; cdr3_nt: TGTGCCAGCAGCGCAAGACGCACCAACTATGGCTACACCTTC; cdr3_aa: CASSARRTNYGYTF
d_call: TRBD1; v_call: TRBV14; clone_size: -; j_call: TRBJ1-5; cdr3_nt: TGTGCCAGCAGCCAAGTATACAGGGGGAGCTCCAATCAGCCCCAGCATTTT; cdr3_aa: CASSQVYRGSSNQPQHF
d_call: -; v_call: TRBV20-1; clone_size: -; j_call: TRBJ1-1; cdr3_nt: TGCAGTGGGGGACGCGACACTGAAGCTTTCTTT; cdr3_aa: CSGGRDTEAFF
d_call: -; v_call: TRBV29-1; clone_size: -; j_call: TRBJ2-5; cdr3_nt: TGCAGCGTTGTGCGGGGTAAACAAGAGACCCAGTACTTC; cdr3_aa: CSVVRGKQETQYF
d_call: -; v_call: TRBV4-3; clone_size: -; j_call: TRBJ1-2; cdr3_nt: TGCGCCAGCAGCCGAAGTAACTATGGCTACACCTTC; cdr3_aa: CASSRSNYGYTF
d_call: TRBD2; v_call: TRBV7-9; clone_size: -; j_call: TRBJ2-1; cdr3_nt: TGTGCCAGCAGCCCGAGCGGGGGGACCTACAATGAGCAGTTCTTC; cdr3_aa: CASSPSGGTYNEQFF
d_call: -; v_call: TRBV13; clone_size: -; j_call: TRBJ1-4; cdr3_nt: TGTGCCAGCAGCGACGGGGGGTCTGCTAATGAAAAACTGTTTTTT; cdr3_aa: CASSDGGSANEKLFF
d_call: TRBD2; v_call: TRBV4-3; clone_size: -; j_call: TRBJ2-1; cdr3_nt: TGCGCCAGCAGCCCAAACAGACGAGCGGGGCTCAATGAGCAGTTCTTC; cdr3_aa: CASSPNRRAGLNEQFF
d_call: -; v_call: TRBV30; clone_size: few; j_call: TRBJ2-1; cdr3_nt: TGTGCCTGGAGTGTATCGGGCAATGAGCAGTTCTTC; cdr3_aa: CAWSVSGNEQFF
d_call: TRBD1; v_call: TRBV11-3; clone_size: -; j_call: TRBJ1-2; cdr3_nt: TGTGCCAGCAGCTTAAGGGACAGGGGGGATTCTGGCTACACCTTC; cdr3_aa: CASSLRDRGDSGYTF
d_call: TRBD1; v_call: TRBV20-1; clone_size: few; j_call: TRBJ1-1; cdr3_nt: TGCAGTGCTAGAGATCGTACAGGGGTGAACACTGAAGCTTTCTTT; cdr3_aa: CSARDRTGVNTEAFF
d_call: -; v_call: TRBV20-1; clone_size: -; j_call: TRBJ1-2; cdr3_nt: TGCAGTGCTGATGCTCATAACTATGGCTACACCTTC; cdr3_aa: CSADAHNYGYTF
d_call: -; v_call: TRBV5-1; clone_size: few; j_call: TRBJ2-7; cdr3_nt: TGCGCCAGCTCCGGCACTCAGCACTCCTACGAGCAGTACTTC; cdr3_aa: CASSGTQHSYEQYF
d_call: -; v_call: TRBV18; clone_size: -; j_call: TRBJ2-1; cdr3_nt: TGTGCCAGCTCACGAATGACTTCTAGGGGGGGATACAATGAGCAGTTCTTC; cdr3_aa: CASSRMTSRGGYNEQFF
d_call: -; v_call: TRBV3-1; clone_size: -; j_call: TRBJ2-5; cdr3_nt: TGTGCCAGCAGCCAAGAGTTGGCCCAGTACTTC; cdr3_aa: CASSQELAQYF
d_call: -; v_call: TRBV6-2/TRBV6-3; clone_size: -; j_call: TRBJ2-7; cdr3_nt: TGTGCCAGCAGTTACTTTCCAGGACAGGCCGGGAGCGAGCAGTACTTC; cdr3_aa: CASSYFPGQAGSEQYF
d_call: -; v_call: TRBV19; clone_size: -; j_call: TRBJ1-5; cdr3_nt: TGTGCCAGTAGTATATCAGGGGCCCCTAGCAATCAGCCCCAGCATTTT; cdr3_aa: CASSISGAPSNQPQHF
d_call: -; v_call: TRBV20-1; clone_size: few; j_call: TRBJ2-4; cdr3_nt: TGCAGTGCTAGCGCGGTAGCCAAAAACATTCAGTACTTC; cdr3_aa: CSASAVAKNIQYF
d_call: -; v_call: TRBV12-3/TRBV12-4; clone_size: -; j_call: TRBJ1-4; cdr3_nt: TGTGCCAGCCGGAGAGATCATAATGAAAAACTGTTTTTT; cdr3_aa: CASRRDHNEKLFF
d_call: -; v_call: TRBV13; clone_size: few; j_call: TRBJ2-7; cdr3_nt: TGTGCCAGCAGGGAGAGACACAGGGGAGGAGGCTACGAGCAGTACTTC; cdr3_aa: CASRERHRGGGYEQYF
d_call: -; v_call: TRBV18; clone_size: -; j_call: TRBJ2-1; cdr3_nt: TGTGCCAGCTCACCGGTCGGGGGTTACAATGAGCAGTTCTTC; cdr3_aa: CASSPVGGYNEQFF
d_call: -; v_call: TRBV7-2; clone_size: few; j_call: TRBJ2-3; cdr3_nt: TGTGCCAGCAGAAAAAGCGGGTTCACAGATACGCAGTATTTT; cdr3_aa: CASRKSGFTDTQYF